This T cell receptor beta chain derives from a study of neoadjuvant nivolumab and ipilimumab in lung cancer. This CDR3 is built from 13 residues. Per germline, CDR1 SGHDT and CDR2 YYEEEE. V was clipped by 4 bases and J by 6 bases, with 14 bases between them. The method was immunoSEQ multiplex PCR; TCRdb's version includes in-frame clones alone and lacks a portion of them. The data contain approximately 710 clones, under 90% of them singletons. The sample consisted of adjacent normal lung tissue, taken after neoadjuvant nivolumab, alone or with ipilimumab, at or shortly before surgery. This chain links TRBV5-6 with TRBJ2-7; D remains ambiguous. The sequence was obtained from an adult with non-small cell lung cancer. The CDR3, as DNA: TGTGCCAGCAGCCCCCCTGGGTCGGCCGAGCAGTACTTC. Amino acid sequence: CASSPPGSAEQYF.